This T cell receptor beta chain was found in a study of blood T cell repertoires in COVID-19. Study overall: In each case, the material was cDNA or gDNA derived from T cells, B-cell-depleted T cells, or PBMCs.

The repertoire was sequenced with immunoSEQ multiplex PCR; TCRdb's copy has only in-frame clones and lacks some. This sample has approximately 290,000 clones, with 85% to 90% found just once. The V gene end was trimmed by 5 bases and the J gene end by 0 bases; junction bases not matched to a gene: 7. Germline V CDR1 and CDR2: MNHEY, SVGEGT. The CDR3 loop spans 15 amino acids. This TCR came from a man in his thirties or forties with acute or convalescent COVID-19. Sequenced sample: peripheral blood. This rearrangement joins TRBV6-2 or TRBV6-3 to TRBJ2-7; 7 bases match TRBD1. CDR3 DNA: TGTGCCAGCAGTCCGACAGGGATAAGCTCCTACGAGCAGTACTTC. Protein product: CASSPTGISSYEQYF.